This T cell receptor (beta chain) was sequenced for a study of OX40 agonist ivuxolimab in advanced cancers. Samples of blood were obtained at baseline, on cycle 4 day 1, and on cycle 7 day 1. The study, taken as a whole, reports: Among the lowest levels of clonal expansion were found in partial responders at 0.1-3.0 mg/kg.

Regarding this clone: Its cognate antigen is unknown.

Trimming left V 5 bases short and J 1 base short, with 9 bases between. The CDR3 has 13 residues. Germline V lookup: CDR1 MNHNY, CDR2 SVGAGI (reference sequence). Sequenced by immunoSEQ multiplex PCR; TCRdb stores in-frame clones only, minus some. The sample shows tens of thousands of clones, 75% to 85% of them seen only once. This chain uses TRBV6-6 with TRBJ2-7; unclear D gene. The receptor was derived from an adult with an advanced solid tumor such as melanoma, head and neck, liver or kidney cancer. Source: CD4+ or CD8+ T cells sorted from blood, taken in a trial of the OX40 agonist ivuxolimab. The CDR3 DNA sequence: TGTGCCAGCAGTGCCGTGGCTTCCTACGAGCAGTACTTC. As protein: CASSAVASYEQYF.